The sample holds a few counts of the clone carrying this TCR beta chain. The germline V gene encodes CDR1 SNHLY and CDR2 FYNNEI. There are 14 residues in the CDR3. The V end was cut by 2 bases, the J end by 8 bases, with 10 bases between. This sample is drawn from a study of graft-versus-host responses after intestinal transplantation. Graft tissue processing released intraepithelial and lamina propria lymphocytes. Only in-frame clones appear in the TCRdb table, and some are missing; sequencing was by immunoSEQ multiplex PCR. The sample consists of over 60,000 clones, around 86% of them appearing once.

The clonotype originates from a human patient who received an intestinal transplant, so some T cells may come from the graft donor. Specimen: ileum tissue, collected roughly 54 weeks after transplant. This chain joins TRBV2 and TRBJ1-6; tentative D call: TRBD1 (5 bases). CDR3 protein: CASSERGWDSPLHF. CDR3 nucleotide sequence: TGTGCCAGCAGTGAACGGGGGTGGGATTCACCCCTCCACTTT.